The clone carrying this T cell receptor (beta chain) has just a few counts. This sample is drawn from a study of immune evolution from preneoplasia to lung adenocarcinoma. The CDR3 has 15 residues. Trimming left V 4 bases short and J 5 bases short, with 18 bases between. The germline V gene encodes CDR1 SGHRS and CDR2 YFSETQ. Method: immunoSEQ multiplex PCR; TCRdb's copy keeps in-frame clones and lacks some. The sample records 3,100 or so clones, around three quarters being singletons. This clonotype was obtained from an older donor with lung adenocarcinoma. Input material: FFPE adjacent normal lung tissue. The gene calls are TRBV5-1 and TRBJ2-5, with D hard to call. CDR3 sequence (DNA): TGCGCCAGCAGCAGCGAAGGCCGCTACGGGGAGACCCAGTACTTC. Its translation is CASSSEGRYGETQYF.